This T cell receptor beta chain was profiled in a study of cytomegalovirus exposure and HLA in healthy donors. Study-wide findings and caveats: HLA-A and HLA-B allele assignments for most subjects were reportedly predicted accurately using TCR beta sequences. The study had only CMV serostatus as immune exposure information. It was shown in a later analysis that HLA-associated TCR beta chains were more clonally expanded than other, equally common chains. There were reportedly fewer N-insertions in an Asian-associated ancestry cluster than the roughly 670-donor mean, in a later analysis.

Worth noting for this clone: Its target is not known.

With 8 bases clipped from V and 0 bases from J, the junction kept 9 bases outside the gene matches. Per the germline V gene, CDR1 is MDHEN and CDR2 is SYDVKM. The CDR3 has 15 residues. In the PCR, 60 Vbeta and 13 Jbeta primers were used. Method: immunoSEQ multiplex PCR; TCRdb's copy keeps in-frame clones and lacks some. The table includes about 130,000 clones, approximately 80% detected once. The source of this sequence is a woman between 35 and 50 years old in good health and CMV-seropositive. The chain recombines TRBV28 with TRBJ2-5; TRBD2 matches 7 bases. The sequencing input was PBMCs. The DNA for the CDR3 is TGTGCCAGCGGGGGGGGAAGCGGGTACCAAGAGACCCAGTACTTC. Its protein is CASGGGSGYQETQYF. The full variable domain, with the rest looked up from reference TRBV28 and TRBJ2-5, is DVKVTQSSRYLVKRTGEKVFLECVQDMDHENMFWYRQDPGLGLRLIYFSYDVKMKEKGDIPEGYSVSREKKERFSLILESASTNQTSMYLCASGGGSGYQETQYFGPGTRLLVL.